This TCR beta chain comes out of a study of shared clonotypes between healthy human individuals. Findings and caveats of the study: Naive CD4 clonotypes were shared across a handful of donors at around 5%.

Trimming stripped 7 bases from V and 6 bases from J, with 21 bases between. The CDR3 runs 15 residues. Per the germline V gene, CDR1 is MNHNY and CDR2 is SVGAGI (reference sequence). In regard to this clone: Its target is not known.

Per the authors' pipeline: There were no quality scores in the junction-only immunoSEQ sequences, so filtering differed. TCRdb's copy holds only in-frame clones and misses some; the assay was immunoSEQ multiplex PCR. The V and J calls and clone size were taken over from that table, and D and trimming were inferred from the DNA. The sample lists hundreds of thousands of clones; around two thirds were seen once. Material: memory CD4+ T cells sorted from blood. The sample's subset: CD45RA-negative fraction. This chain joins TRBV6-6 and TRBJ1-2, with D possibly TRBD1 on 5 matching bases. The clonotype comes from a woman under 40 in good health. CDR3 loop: CASNQLGVYVDGYTF. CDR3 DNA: TGTGCCAGCAATCAATTAGGGGTTTACGTGGATGGCTACACCTTC.